This entry lists 3 T cell receptor beta chains sequenced from one sample in a study of blood T cell repertoires in COVID-19 (dated by TCRdb to the early 2020s). Receptor amplification or capture employed the immunoSEQ multiplex PCR assay. TCRdb mirrors the immuneACCESS table, restricted to in-frame sequences. Some clones are absent from its copies; in checked studies, under half trace to an unresolved V gene, and the reason for the others is unknown. A total of 75,000 or so clones appear in this sample, less than 90% of them only once. Approximately 18% of the sample belongs to the ten largest clones. The sequenced sample was peripheral blood. These receptors came from a woman aged 80 or older with acute or convalescent COVID-19.

The count of this clone is one. The rearrangement joins TRBV19 to TRBJ2-5; TRBD1 agrees at 10 bases. The V gene end was trimmed by 6 bases and the J gene end by 3 bases; junction bases not matched to a gene: 13. The CDR3 totals 17 residues. Germline V lookup: CDR1 LNHDA, CDR2 SQIVND (reference sequence). Here the CDR3 reads CASSRAGQGRYEETQYF. CDR3 bases: TGTGCCAGTAGCCGGGCGGGACAGGGGAGGTACGAAGAGACCCAGTACTTC.

This clone was seen only a few times. The chain has TRBV7-9 and TRBJ2-7; possibly TRBD2 for D (5 bases). Between the trimmed V and J ends, which lost 3 bases and 3 bases, there was a span of 6 bases. The CDR3 has 12 amino acids. CDR1 is SEHNR, CDR2 FQNEAQ, per germline (reference sequence). CDR3 in DNA: TGTGCCAGCAGCTTTGACTACTACGAGCAGTACTTC. This translates into CASSFDYYEQYF.

The chain recombines TRBV18 with TRBJ2-1, with D possibly being TRBD2 (5 bases). There are 16 residues in the CDR3. V lost 4 bases and J lost 8, with 21 bases in between. From germline, CDR1 is KGHSH and CDR2 LQKENI. CDR3 in amino acids: CASSLLFVGARDEQFF. Written as DNA, the CDR3 is TGTGCCAGCTCACTTCTCTTTGTGGGAGCACGGGATGAGCAGTTCTTC.